Listed below are T cell receptor beta chains from one sample, sequenced in a study of beta chain features in type 1 diabetes. Only in-frame clones appear in the TCRdb table, and some are missing; sequencing was by immunoSEQ multiplex PCR. The table records fewer than 450,000 clones, roughly 13% of them present only once. Sample: naive CD4+ T cells from blood. Receptors originate from a woman aged 18-35 years with type 1 diabetes. Each CDR3 is given with its conserved first and last residue. Each record gives: clone size, J gene, V gene, D gene, CDR3 DNA, CDR3 protein. D genes are given only for firm matches. A row's size may be missing; if present it is once, few, many or a size class.

>.|TRBJ2-6|TRBV10-3|TRBD1
TGTGCCATCACCGAGACAGGGCTGTCCTCTGGGGCCAACGTCCTGACTTTC
CAITETGLSSGANVLTF
>.|TRBJ2-7|TRBV10-3|TRBD1
TGTGCCATCAGTGAGTGGACAGGGGCCTACGAGCAGTACTTC
CAISEWTGAYEQYF
>few|TRBJ2-7|TRBV7-6|.
TGTGCCAGCAGCTTTAGGAGCGGCTTTTCCTACGAGCAGTACTTC
CASSFRSGFSYEQYF
>.|TRBJ2-3|TRBV5-6|.
TGTGCCAGCAGCTTGGGTCAAGATACGCAGTATTTT
CASSLGQDTQYF
>.|TRBJ1-1|TRBV18|TRBD1
TGTGCCAGCTCACCGACGGACAGGGGGAACACTGAAGCTTTCTTT
CASSPTDRGNTEAFF
>few|TRBJ2-7|TRBV18|TRBD2
TGTGCCAGCTCAACACCAAACCTACTAGCGGGAGGCTACGAGCAGTACTTC
CASSTPNLLAGGYEQYF
>.|TRBJ2-3|TRBV30|TRBD1
TGTGCCTGGAGTAGGGACAGGGAAGATACGCAGTATTTT
CAWSRDREDTQYF
>.|TRBJ1-1|TRBV28|.
TGTGCCAGCAGTTTAGTACAGAACACTGAAGCTTTCTTT
CASSLVQNTEAFF
>few|TRBJ2-5|TRBV18|.
TGTGCCAGCTCCGGACAGTCTCGGGAGACCCAGTACTTC
CASSGQSRETQYF
>.|TRBJ2-1|TRBV19|TRBD1
TGTGCCAGTAGCCTGGGACAGGGTGATGTTGGGCAGTTCTTC
CASSLGQGDVGQFF